The clone carrying this T cell receptor (beta chain) has a single count. The antigen is unknown. The data originate from a study of OX40 agonist ivuxolimab in advanced cancers. Findings and limits, study-wide: Among T cells, CD8+ cells averaged more expanded clones than CD4+ cells.

Trimming cost V 5 bases and J 0 bases, with 12 bases left between them. Germline lookup yields CDR1 SGHAT and CDR2 FQNNGV. The CDR3 consists of 15 residues. Profiling relied on immunoSEQ multiplex PCR, and the TCRdb table lists in-frame clones only, not all of them. The sample carries around 40,000 clones, approximately 80% recorded once. Source: CD4+ or CD8+ T cells sorted from blood, taken in a trial of the OX40 agonist ivuxolimab. The clonotype comes from an adult with an advanced solid tumor such as melanoma, head and neck, liver or kidney cancer. V usage is TRBV11-2 and J usage is TRBJ2-3, with D possibly being TRBD2 (5 bases). This CDR3 is CASSQLRASTDTQYF. The CDR3 DNA reads as TGTGCCAGCAGCCAATTGCGGGCGAGCACAGATACGCAGTATTTT. Full variable domain (missing parts from reference TRBV11-2 and TRBJ2-3): EAGVAQSPRYKIIEKRQSVAFWCNPISGHATLYWYQQILGQGPKLLIQFQNNGVVDDSQLPKDRFSAERLKGVDSTLKIQPAKLEDSAVYLCASSQLRASTDTQYFGPGTRLTVL.